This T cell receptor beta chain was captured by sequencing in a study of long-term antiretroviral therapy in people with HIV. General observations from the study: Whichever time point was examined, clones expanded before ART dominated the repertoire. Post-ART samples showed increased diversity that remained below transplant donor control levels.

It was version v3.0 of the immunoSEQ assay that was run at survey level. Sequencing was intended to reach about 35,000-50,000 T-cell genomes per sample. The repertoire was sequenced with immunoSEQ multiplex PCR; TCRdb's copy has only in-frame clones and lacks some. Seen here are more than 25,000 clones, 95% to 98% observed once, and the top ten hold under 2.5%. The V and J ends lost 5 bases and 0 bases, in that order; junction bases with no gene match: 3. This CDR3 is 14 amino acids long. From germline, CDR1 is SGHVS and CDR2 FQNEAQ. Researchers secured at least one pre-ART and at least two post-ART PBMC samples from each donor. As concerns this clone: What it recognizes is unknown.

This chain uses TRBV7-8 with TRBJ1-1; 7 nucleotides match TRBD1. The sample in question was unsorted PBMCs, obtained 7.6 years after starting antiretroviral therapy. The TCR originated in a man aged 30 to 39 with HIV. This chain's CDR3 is CASSLGGLNTEAFF. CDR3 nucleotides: TGTGCCAGCAGCCTAGGGGGCTTGAACACTGAAGCTTTCTTT.